The clone carrying this T cell receptor beta chain was counted at least ten times. Germline-derived CDR1 and CDR2 are SGHVS and FQNEAQ. V was clipped by 4 bases and J by 8 bases; unmatched bases: 7. CDR3 length equals 16 residues. This sample is part of a study of early T cells in non-severe SARS-CoV-2 infection. TCRdb fed the 5' RACE reads into MiXCR, producing one record per CDR3 protein. The table has about 66,000 distinct CDR3 sequences, less than 9.5% seen once. Material: whole blood. This receptor was taken from an adult who was a healthcare worker with PCR-confirmed SARS-CoV-2 infection or an uninfected control (not recorded which). The chain recombines TRBV7-8 with TRBJ2-1; 14 bases agree with TRBD2. CDR3 sequence reads: CASSSMGLAGVDEQFF. In DNA form, the CDR3 reads TGTGCCAGCAGCTCAATGGGACTAGCGGGAGTCGATGAGCAGTTCTTC. The full variable domain, in which reference TRBV7-8 and TRBJ2-1 provide the parts outside the CDR3, is GAGVSQSPRYKVAKRGQDVALRCDPISGHVSLFWYQQALGQGPEFLTYFQNEAQLDKSGLPSDRFFAERPEGSVSTLKIQRTQQEDSAVYLCASSSMGLAGVDEQFFGPGTRLTVL.